This T cell receptor (beta chain) was observed in a study of T cell responses to AZD1222 COVID-19 vaccine. The germline V and J ends were trimmed by 4 bases and 5 bases, with 20 bases remaining between them. There are 17 residues in the CDR3. In germline, CDR1 is MNHNS, CDR2 SASEGT. Libraries were prepared by immunoSEQ multiplex PCR; TCRdb keeps only in-frame clonotypes and omits some of them. In the table there are 150,000 or so clones, around 93% of which are singletons. The chain carries TRBV6-1 and TRBJ1-4; D is perhaps TRBD1 (5 bases). Sequenced material: peripheral blood, taken on day 0 of AZD1222 vaccination. The TCR originated in an adult in good health. The CDR3 is CASSVGVRASPNEKLFF. The CDR3 nucleotides read TGTGCCAGCAGTGTGGGGGTACGGGCCTCTCCAAATGAAAAACTGTTTTTT.